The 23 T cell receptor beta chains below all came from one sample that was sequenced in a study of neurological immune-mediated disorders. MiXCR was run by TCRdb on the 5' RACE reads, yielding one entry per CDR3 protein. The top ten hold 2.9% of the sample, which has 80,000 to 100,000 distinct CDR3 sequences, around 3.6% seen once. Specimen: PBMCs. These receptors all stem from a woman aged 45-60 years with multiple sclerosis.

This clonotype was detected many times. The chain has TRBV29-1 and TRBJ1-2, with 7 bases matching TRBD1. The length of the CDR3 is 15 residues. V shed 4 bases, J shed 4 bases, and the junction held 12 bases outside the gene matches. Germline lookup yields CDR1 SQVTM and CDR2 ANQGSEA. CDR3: CSVVLGTVYGYGYTF. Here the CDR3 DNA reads TGCAGCGTTGTCCTGGGGACAGTCTACGGCTATGGCTACACCTTC.

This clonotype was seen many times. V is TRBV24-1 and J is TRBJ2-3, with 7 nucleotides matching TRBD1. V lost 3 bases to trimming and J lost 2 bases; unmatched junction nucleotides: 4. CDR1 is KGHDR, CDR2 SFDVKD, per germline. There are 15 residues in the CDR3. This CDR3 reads CATSDHQGDTDTQYF. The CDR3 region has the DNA TGTGCCACCAGTGATCACCAGGGGGACACAGATACGCAGTATTTT.

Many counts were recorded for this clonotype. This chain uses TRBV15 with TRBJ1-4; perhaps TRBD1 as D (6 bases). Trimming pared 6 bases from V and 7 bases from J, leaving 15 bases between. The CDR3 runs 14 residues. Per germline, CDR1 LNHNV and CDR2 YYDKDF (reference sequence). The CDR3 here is CATRKGGSGEKLFF. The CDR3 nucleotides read TGTGCCACCAGAAAGGGGGGGTCTGGTGAAAAACTGTTTTTT.

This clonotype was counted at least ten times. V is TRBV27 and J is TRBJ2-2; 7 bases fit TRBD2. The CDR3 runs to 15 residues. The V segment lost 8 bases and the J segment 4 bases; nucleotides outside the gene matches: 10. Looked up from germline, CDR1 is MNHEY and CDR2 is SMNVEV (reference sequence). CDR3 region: CASLGGMRGTGELFF. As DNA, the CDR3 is TGTGCCAGCCTGGGGGGGATGAGGGGCACCGGGGAGCTGTTTTTT.

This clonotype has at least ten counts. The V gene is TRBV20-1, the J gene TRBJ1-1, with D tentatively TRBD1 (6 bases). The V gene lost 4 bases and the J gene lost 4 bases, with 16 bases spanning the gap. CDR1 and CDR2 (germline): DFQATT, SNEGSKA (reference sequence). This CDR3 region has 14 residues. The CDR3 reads CSAIPGEVVTEAFF. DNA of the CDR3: TGCAGTGCTATTCCAGGGGAAGTTGTCACTGAAGCTTTCTTT.

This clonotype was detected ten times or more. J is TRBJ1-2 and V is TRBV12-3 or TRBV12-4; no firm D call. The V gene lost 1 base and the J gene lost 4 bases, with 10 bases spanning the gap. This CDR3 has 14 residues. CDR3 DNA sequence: TGTGCCAGCAGTTTAGTTCAAAATGCCTATGGCTACACCTTC. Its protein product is CASSLVQNAYGYTF.

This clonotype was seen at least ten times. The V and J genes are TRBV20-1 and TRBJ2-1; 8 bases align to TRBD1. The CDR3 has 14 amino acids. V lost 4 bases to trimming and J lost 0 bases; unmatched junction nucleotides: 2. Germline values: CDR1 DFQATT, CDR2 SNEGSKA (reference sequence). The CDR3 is CSAKDRGSYNEQFF. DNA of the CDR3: TGCAGTGCTAAAGACAGGGGCTCCTACAATGAGCAGTTCTTC.

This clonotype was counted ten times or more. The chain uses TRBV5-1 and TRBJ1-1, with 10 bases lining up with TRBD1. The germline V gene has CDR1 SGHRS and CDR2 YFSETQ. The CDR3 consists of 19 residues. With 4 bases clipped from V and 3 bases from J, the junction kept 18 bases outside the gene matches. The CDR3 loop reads CASSPPGGTGALVDTEAFF. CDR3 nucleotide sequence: TGCGCCAGCAGCCCGCCTGGGGGGACAGGGGCCCTAGTGGACACTGAAGCTTTCTTT.

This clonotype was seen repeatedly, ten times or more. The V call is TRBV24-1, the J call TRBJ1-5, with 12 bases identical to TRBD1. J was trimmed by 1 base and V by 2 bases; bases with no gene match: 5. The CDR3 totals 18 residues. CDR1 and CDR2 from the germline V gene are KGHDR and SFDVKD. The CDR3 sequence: CATSDSPGQGASNQPQHF. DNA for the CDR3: TGTGCCACCAGTGATTCCCCGGGACAGGGGGCAAGCAATCAGCCCCAGCATTTT.

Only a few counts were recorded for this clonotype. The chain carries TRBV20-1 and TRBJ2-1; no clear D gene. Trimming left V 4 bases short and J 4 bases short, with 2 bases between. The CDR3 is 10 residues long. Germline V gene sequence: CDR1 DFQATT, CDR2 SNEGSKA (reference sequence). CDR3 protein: CSANYNEQFF. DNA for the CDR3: TGCAGTGCTAATTACAATGAGCAGTTCTTC.

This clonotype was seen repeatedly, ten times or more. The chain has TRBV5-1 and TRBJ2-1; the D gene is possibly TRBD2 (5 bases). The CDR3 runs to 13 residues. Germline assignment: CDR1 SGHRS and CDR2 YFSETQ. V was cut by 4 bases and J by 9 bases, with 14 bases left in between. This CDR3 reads CASSPEGGFEQFF. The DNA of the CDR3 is TGCGCCAGCAGCCCCGAGGGCGGCTTTGAGCAGTTCTTC.

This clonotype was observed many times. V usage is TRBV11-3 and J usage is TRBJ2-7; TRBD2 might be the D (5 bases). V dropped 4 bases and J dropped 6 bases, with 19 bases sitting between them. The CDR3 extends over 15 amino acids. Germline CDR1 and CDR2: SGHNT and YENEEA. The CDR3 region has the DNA TGTGCCAGCAGCTCTGGCATGGTAGGGAGCCCCGAGCAGTACTTC. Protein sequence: CASSSGMVGSPEQYF.

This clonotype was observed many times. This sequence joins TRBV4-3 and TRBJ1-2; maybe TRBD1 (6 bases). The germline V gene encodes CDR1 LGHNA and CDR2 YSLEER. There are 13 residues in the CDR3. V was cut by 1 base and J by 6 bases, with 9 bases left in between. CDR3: CASSQGTVDGYTF. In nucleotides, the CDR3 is TGCGCCAGCAGCCAAGGGACAGTAGATGGCTACACCTTC.

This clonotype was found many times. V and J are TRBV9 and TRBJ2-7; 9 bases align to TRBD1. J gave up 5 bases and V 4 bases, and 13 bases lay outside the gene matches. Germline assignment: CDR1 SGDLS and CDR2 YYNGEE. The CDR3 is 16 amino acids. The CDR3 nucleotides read TGTGCCAGCAGCCTCCGTCCCGGGACAGGGATGGACGAGCAGTACTTC. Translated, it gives CASSLRPGTGMDEQYF.

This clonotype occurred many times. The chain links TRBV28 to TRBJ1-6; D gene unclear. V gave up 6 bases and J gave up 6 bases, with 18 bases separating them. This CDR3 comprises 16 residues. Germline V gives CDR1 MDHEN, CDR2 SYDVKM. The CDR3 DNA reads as TGTGCCAGCAGCTCCCAAAGACAAGGCTCTAATTCACCCCTCCACTTT. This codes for CASSSQRQGSNSPLHF.

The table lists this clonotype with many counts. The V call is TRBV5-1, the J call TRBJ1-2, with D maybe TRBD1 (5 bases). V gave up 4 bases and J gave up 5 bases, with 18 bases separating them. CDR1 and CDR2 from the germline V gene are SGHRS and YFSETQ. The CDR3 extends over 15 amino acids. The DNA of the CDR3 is TGCGCCAGCAGCCCCCGGGACGGATTTCAGTATGGCTACACCTTC. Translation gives CASSPRDGFQYGYTF.

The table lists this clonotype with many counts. The CDR3 bases are TGTGCCAGCAGTTCACAGGGGACTCTGGGGGCCAACGTCCTGACTTTC. Its protein product is CASSSQGTLGANVLTF. The gene calls are TRBV12-3 or TRBV12-4 and TRBJ2-6; a weak D match, TRBD1 (7 bases). This CDR3 spans 16 amino acids. V was cut by 4 bases and J by 4 bases, with 14 bases left in between.

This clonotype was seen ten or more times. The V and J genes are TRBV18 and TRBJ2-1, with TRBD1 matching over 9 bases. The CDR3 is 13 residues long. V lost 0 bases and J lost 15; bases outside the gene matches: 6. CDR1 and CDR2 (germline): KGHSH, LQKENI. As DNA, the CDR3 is TGTGCCAGCTCACCACCGGGACAGGGATTGTTGTTCTTC. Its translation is CASSPPGQGLLFF. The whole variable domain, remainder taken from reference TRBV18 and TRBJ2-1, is NAGVMQNPRHLVRRRGQEARLRCSPMKGHSHVYWYRQLPEEGLKFMVYLQKENIIDESGMPKERFSAEFPKEGPSILRIQQVVRGDSAAYFCASSPPGQGLLFFGPGTRLTVL.

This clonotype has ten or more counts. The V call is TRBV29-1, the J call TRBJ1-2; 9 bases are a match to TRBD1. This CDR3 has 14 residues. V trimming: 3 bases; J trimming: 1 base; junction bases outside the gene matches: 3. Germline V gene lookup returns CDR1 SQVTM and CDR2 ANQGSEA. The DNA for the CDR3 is TGCAGCGTTGACGACAGGGGGGTTAACTATGGCTACACCTTC. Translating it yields CSVDDRGVNYGYTF.

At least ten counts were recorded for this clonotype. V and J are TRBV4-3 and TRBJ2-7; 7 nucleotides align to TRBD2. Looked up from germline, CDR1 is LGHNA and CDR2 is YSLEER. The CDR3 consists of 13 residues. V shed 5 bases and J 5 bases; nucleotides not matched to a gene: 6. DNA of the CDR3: TGCGCCAGCAGCTGGGTGGGGGGGGACGAGCAGTACTTC. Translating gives CASSWVGGDEQYF.

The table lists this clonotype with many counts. The CDR3 loop reads CASSHSSGTGTYGYTF. For the CDR3, the DNA is TGTGCCAGCAGCCATTCGTCCGGGACAGGGACTTATGGCTACACCTTC. V is TRBV3-1 and J is TRBJ1-2; 9 nucleotides match TRBD1. The germline V gene has CDR1 LGHDT and CDR2 YNNKEL (reference sequence). This CDR3 has 16 amino acids. The trim removed 3 bases at V and 5 bases at J, leaving 10 bases unmatched.

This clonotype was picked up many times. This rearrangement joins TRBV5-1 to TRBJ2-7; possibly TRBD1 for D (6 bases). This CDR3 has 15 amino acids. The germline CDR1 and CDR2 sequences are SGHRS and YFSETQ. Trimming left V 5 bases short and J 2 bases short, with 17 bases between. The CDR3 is CASRRRQDAPYEQYF. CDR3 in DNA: TGCGCCAGCAGAAGAAGACAGGATGCCCCCTACGAGCAGTACTTC.

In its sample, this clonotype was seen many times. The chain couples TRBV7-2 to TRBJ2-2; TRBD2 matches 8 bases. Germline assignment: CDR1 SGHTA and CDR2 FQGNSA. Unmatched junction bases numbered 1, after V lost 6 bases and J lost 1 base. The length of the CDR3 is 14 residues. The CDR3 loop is CASRAGGNTGELFF. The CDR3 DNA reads TGTGCCAGCAGGGCGGGGGGGAACACCGGGGAGCTGTTTTTT.